What follows are 26 T cell receptor beta chains derived from one specimen sequenced in a study of blood T cell repertoires in COVID-19. The assay was immunoSEQ multiplex PCR, and TCRdb's table has in-frame clones only and misses some. The repertoire holds approximately 190,000 clones, with 80% as singletons. What was sequenced was peripheral blood. The receptors derive from a man between 60 and 75 years old with acute or convalescent COVID-19.

This clone was observed a few times. This sequence joins TRBV7-9 and TRBJ2-3; 7 nucleotides agree with TRBD2. V lost 5 bases to trimming and J lost 0 bases; unmatched junction nucleotides: 5. Per germline, CDR1 SEHNR and CDR2 FQNEAQ (reference sequence). This CDR3 comprises 15 residues. CDR3 amino acids: CASSLLAVSTDTQYF. CDR3 nucleotides: TGTGCCAGCAGCCTCCTAGCGGTTAGCACAGATACGCAGTATTTT.

The chain recombines TRBV2 with TRBJ1-2; 7 positions agree with TRBD1. Germline CDR1 is SNHLY and CDR2 is FYNNEI. J lost 7 bases, V lost 11 bases, and 16 bases had no gene match. The CDR3 extends over 14 amino acids. CDR3 sequence reads: CASISPGQLSGYTF. CDR3 nucleotides: TGTGCCTCCATAAGCCCGGGACAGCTATCTGGCTACACCTTC.

This clone was counted a single time. The genes are TRBV6-1 and TRBJ1-1; possibly TRBD1 for D (6 bases). The CDR3 loop spans 15 amino acids. Per the germline V gene, CDR1 is MNHNS and CDR2 is SASEGT. The germline V and J ends were trimmed by 1 base and 4 bases, with 13 bases remaining between them. This CDR3 is CASSEVGTSVTEAFF. CDR3 coding DNA: TGTGCCAGCAGTGAAGTTGGGACATCGGTCACTGAAGCTTTCTTT.

The chain couples TRBV3-1 (or the pseudogene TRBV3-2) to TRBJ2-7, with D possibly TRBD2 on 6 matching bases. The CDR3 runs 15 residues. Germline lookup yields CDR1 LGHDT and CDR2 YNNKEL (reference sequence). The V end was cut by 1 base, the J end by 12 bases, with 22 bases between. The CDR3 region is CASSQGVGLWSGGYF. The CDR3 DNA is TGTGCCAGCAGCCAAGGGGTGGGCCTCTGGTCCGGGGGGTACTTC.

This clone was seen just once. The chain combines TRBV7-3 with TRBJ2-5; perhaps TRBD2 as D (5 bases). Trimming left V 5 bases short and J 3 bases short, with 10 bases between. The CDR3 spans 13 residues. Looked up from germline, CDR1 is SGHTA and CDR2 is FQGTGA. CDR3: CASSERREETQYF. Here the CDR3 DNA reads TGTGCCAGCAGCGAAAGGCGGGAAGAGACCCAGTACTTC.

V is TRBV18 and J is TRBJ1-2; a weak D match, TRBD1 (6 bases). The CDR3 covers 14 residues. V was clipped by 3 bases and J by 6 bases, with 14 bases between them. Germline values: CDR1 KGHSH, CDR2 LQKENI. CDR3 region: CASSPGTKENGYTF. The CDR3 coding sequence is TGTGCCAGCTCACCCGGGACAAAAGAGAATGGCTACACCTTC.

The J gene is TRBJ1-4, the V gene TRBV3-1 (or the pseudogene TRBV3-2), with D tentatively TRBD1 (5 bases). The CDR3 has 15 residues. Germline CDR1 LGHDT, CDR2 YNNKEL (reference sequence). V was shortened by 4 bases and J by 7 bases, with 16 bases between the two germline ends. The CDR3: CASSRGDGRGEKLFF. CDR3 nucleotides: TGTGCCAGCAGCCGGGGGGACGGAAGAGGTGAAAAACTGTTTTTT.

The V and J genes are TRBV5-1 and TRBJ2-2; TRBD1 matches 9 bases. V was clipped by 4 bases and J by 1 base; unmatched bases: 5. Germline-derived CDR1 and CDR2 are SGHRS and YFSETQ. The CDR3 loop spans 16 amino acids. The CDR3 protein is CASSHQGQGNTGELFF. In nucleotides, the CDR3 is TGCGCCAGCAGCCACCAGGGACAGGGGAACACCGGGGAGCTGTTTTTT.

There are a few counts of this clone. The chain recombines TRBV25-1 with TRBJ1-4; D may be TRBD1 (5 bases). Germline V gene sequence: CDR1 MGHDK, CDR2 SYGVNS. The CDR3 covers 16 residues. V lost 1 base, J lost 7 bases, and 16 bases lay in between. The CDR3 DNA is TGTGCCAGCAGTGAATCCTCAGGGTGGGTAGGTGAAAAACTGTTTTTT. Its translation is CASSESSGWVGEKLFF.

This clone has only one observation. This chain uses TRBV24-1 with TRBJ2-6; 10 bases agree with TRBD1. Germline CDR1 reads KGHDR; CDR2 reads SFDVKD. V lost 2 bases, J lost 0 bases, and 6 bases stayed unmatched. The CDR3 is 19 amino acids. DNA for the CDR3: TGTGCCACCAGTGATTGGGGGGACAGGGGCTCCTCTGGGGCCAACGTCCTGACTTTC. Translating gives CATSDWGDRGSSGANVLTF.

The J gene is TRBJ1-5, the V gene TRBV11-2, with 7 bases matching TRBD1. The CDR3 runs 13 residues. Germline values: CDR1 SGHAT, CDR2 FQNNGV. V shed 8 bases, J shed 5 bases, and the junction held 6 bases outside the gene matches. The CDR3 region has the DNA TGTGCCAGCGGACCAGACAGGGATCAGCCCCAGCATTTT. This sequence encodes CASGPDRDQPQHF.

The sample holds one count of this clone. The chain recombines TRBV11-3 with TRBJ2-1; 10 nucleotides line up with TRBD2. V trimming: 0 bases; J trimming: 4 bases; junction bases outside the gene matches: 15. The length of the CDR3 is 20 residues. Germline V gene lookup returns CDR1 SGHNT and CDR2 YENEEA. CDR3 region: CASSLDIILIGTSEYNEQFF. In nucleotides, the CDR3 is TGTGCCAGCAGCTTAGACATTATTTTAATCGGGACTAGCGAGTACAATGAGCAGTTCTTC.

V is TRBV4-1 and J is TRBJ2-1, with D tentatively TRBD2 (5 bases). This CDR3 is 12 amino acids long. Germline V gene data show CDR1 as MGHRA and CDR2 as YSYEKL. V was shortened by 1 base and J by 9 bases, with 7 bases between the two germline ends. This chain's CDR3 is CASSQVGGEQFF. For the CDR3, the DNA is TGCGCCAGCAGCCAAGTAGGAGGTGAGCAGTTCTTC.

The CDR3 DNA sequence: TGTGCCAGTACAAACCGGGGGTTCCCCATGAACACTGAAGCTTTCTTT. Its translation is CASTNRGFPMNTEAFF. This sequence joins TRBV19 and TRBJ1-1; D perhaps matches TRBD1 (5 bases). V lost 7 bases and J 0 bases, leaving 18 bases between the germline ends. Germline V CDR1 and CDR2: LNHDA, SQIVND (reference sequence). The CDR3 runs to 16 residues. Using reference TRBV19 and TRBJ1-1 for the parts outside the CDR3, the full variable domain is DGGITQSPKYLFRKEGQNVTLSCEQNLNHDAMYWYRQDPGQGLRLIYYSQIVNDFQKGDIAEGYSVSREKKESFPLTVTSAQKNPTAFYLCASTNRGFPMNTEAFFGQGTRLTVV.

This sequence joins TRBV21-1 and TRBJ2-1; TRBD1 is taken as the D call from the table, unchecked against the DNA. TRBV21-1 is a listed pseudogene. This CDR3 region has 15 residues. The CDR3: CASSKTGSSYNEQFF. DNA for the CDR3: TGTGCCAGCAGCAAGACAGGGAGCTCCTACAATGAGCAGTTCTTC.

As DNA, the CDR3 is TGTGCCAGCAGCTCTCGCAGCGTCCGGGGGGGCGTGGATTCACCCCTCCACTTT. Translating it yields CASSSRSVRGGVDSPLHF. This rearrangement joins TRBV9 to TRBJ1-6, with D possibly TRBD1 on 6 matching bases. The ends were cut back, 4 bases at V and 8 bases at J, with 25 bases in the middle. The germline CDR1 and CDR2 sequences are SGDLS and YYNGEE. CDR3 length: 18 amino acids. The whole variable domain, filled in from reference TRBV9 and TRBJ1-6, reads DSGVTQTPKHLITATGQRVTLRCSPRSGDLSVYWYQQSLDQGLQFLIQYYNGEERAKGNILERFSAQQFPDLHSELNLSSLELGDSALYFCASSSRSVRGGVDSPLHFGNGTRLTVT.

This clone has only a few counts. The chain combines TRBV5-4 with TRBJ1-2, with 7 bases lining up with TRBD1. The V and J ends lost 2 bases and 1 base, in that order; junction bases with no gene match: 5. The germline V gene encodes CDR1 SGHNT and CDR2 YYREEE (reference sequence). The CDR3 runs 15 residues. DNA for the CDR3: TGTGCCAGCAGCTTCTATGGACAGGTTAACTATGGCTACACCTTC. Translating it yields CASSFYGQVNYGYTF. The entire variable domain, with the rest obtained from reference TRBV5-4 and TRBJ1-2, is as follows: ETGVTQSPTHLIKTRGQQVTLRCSSQSGHNTVSWYQQALGQGPQFIFQYYREEENGRGNFPPRFSGLQFPNYSSELNVNALELDDSALYLCASSFYGQVNYGYTFGSGTRLTVV.

V and J are TRBV30 and TRBJ1-5; unclear D gene. The V gene's germline CDR1 is GTSNPN and CDR2 SVGIG (reference sequence). V was trimmed by 0 bases and J by 4 bases, leaving 10 bases between them. This CDR3 spans 14 amino acids. The CDR3 here is CAWSVHVRNQPQHF. In nucleotides, the CDR3 is TGTGCCTGGAGTGTACACGTCCGAAATCAGCCCCAGCATTTT.

V and J are TRBV6-5 and TRBJ2-7, with D tentatively TRBD1 (5 bases). V was cut by 6 bases and J by 4 bases, with 13 bases left in between. CDR3 length: 13 residues. Germline CDR1 is MNHEY and CDR2 is SVGAGI. The DNA of the CDR3 is TGTGCCAGCAGAGTCACGCAGGGTTACGAGCAGTACTTC. Translated, it gives CASRVTQGYEQYF.

This clone was counted between two and nine times. The CDR3 loop is CASGREGSGSPLHF. The CDR3 DNA is TGTGCCAGTGGGAGGGAGGGTTCCGGATCACCCCTCCACTTT. The chain is built from TRBV19 and TRBJ1-6; D unclear. Per the germline V gene, CDR1 is LNHDA and CDR2 is SQIVND (reference sequence). This CDR3 has 14 residues. The V end lost 8 bases, the J end lost 10 bases, and 18 bases lay between the germline ends.

The V and J genes are TRBV11-2 and TRBJ1-2, with D possibly being TRBD1 (6 bases). Trimming stripped 5 bases from V and 7 bases from J, with 23 bases between. Germline V gene data show CDR1 as SGHAT and CDR2 as FQNNGV. The CDR3 is made up of 16 amino acids. CDR3 nucleotides: TGTGCCAGCAGCCCAAGCCGGACAGCGGCTGTAGTTGGCTACACCTTC. It specifies CASSPSRTAAVVGYTF.

The rearrangement links TRBV5-6 to TRBJ2-6; D perhaps matches TRBD2 (5 bases). The CDR3 spans 15 residues. Between the trimmed V and J ends, which lost 0 bases and 3 bases, there was a span of 7 bases. Per the germline V gene, CDR1 is SGHDT and CDR2 is YYEEEE. The CDR3 DNA reads as TGTGCCAGCAGCTTGGCCGGGGTTGGGGCCAACGTCCTGACTTTC. Encoded protein: CASSLAGVGANVLTF. Based on the CDR3 plus reference TRBV5-6 and TRBJ2-6, the full variable domain is DAGVTQSPTHLIKTRGQQVTLRCSPKSGHDTVSWYQQALGQGPQFIFQYYEEEERQRGNFPDRFSGHQFPNYSSELNVNALLLGDSALYLCASSLAGVGANVLTFGAGSRLTVL.

This sequence joins TRBV11-2 and TRBJ1-4, with D maybe TRBD1 (5 bases). The CDR3 sequence is 16 residues long. CDR1 and CDR2 from the germline V gene are SGHAT and FQNNGV. V was shortened by 1 base and J by 2 bases, with 11 bases between the two germline ends. The CDR3 bases are TGTGCCAGCAGCTTAGGTGGGGGGACTACTAATGAAAAACTGTTTTTT. This translates into CASSLGGGTTNEKLFF.

V is TRBV6-2 or TRBV6-3 and J is TRBJ2-5; 9 bases map to TRBD2. V trimming: 2 bases; J trimming: 4 bases; junction bases outside the gene matches: 17. The length of the CDR3 is 19 residues. Germline CDR1 MNHEY, CDR2 SVGEGT. CDR3 protein: CASSYPLSRGGPVGETQYF. The CDR3 nucleotides read TGTGCCAGCAGTTACCCCCTTTCGCGGGGGGGCCCGGTCGGAGAGACCCAGTACTTC.

The table lists this clone with a count of one. J is TRBJ2-3 and V is TRBV10-3; a possible D gene is TRBD1 (5 bases). The germline CDR1 and CDR2 sequences are ENHRY and SYGVKD. V lost 6 bases and J 2 bases, leaving 9 bases between the germline ends. This CDR3 contains 13 residues. DNA of the CDR3: TGTGCCATCAGGGGGCCTGACACAGATACGCAGTATTTT. Protein product: CAIRGPDTDTQYF.

The chain is built from TRBV12-5 and TRBJ2-2; 10 nucleotides agree with TRBD2. CDR1 is LGHNT, CDR2 FRNRAP, per germline. The V segment lost 2 bases and the J segment 3 bases; nucleotides outside the gene matches: 6. The CDR3 runs to 17 residues. CDR3 bases: TGTGCTAGTGGTTTGTGGGGGCTAGCGGGAGACACCGGGGAGCTGTTTTTT. This gives the protein CASGLWGLAGDTGELFF.